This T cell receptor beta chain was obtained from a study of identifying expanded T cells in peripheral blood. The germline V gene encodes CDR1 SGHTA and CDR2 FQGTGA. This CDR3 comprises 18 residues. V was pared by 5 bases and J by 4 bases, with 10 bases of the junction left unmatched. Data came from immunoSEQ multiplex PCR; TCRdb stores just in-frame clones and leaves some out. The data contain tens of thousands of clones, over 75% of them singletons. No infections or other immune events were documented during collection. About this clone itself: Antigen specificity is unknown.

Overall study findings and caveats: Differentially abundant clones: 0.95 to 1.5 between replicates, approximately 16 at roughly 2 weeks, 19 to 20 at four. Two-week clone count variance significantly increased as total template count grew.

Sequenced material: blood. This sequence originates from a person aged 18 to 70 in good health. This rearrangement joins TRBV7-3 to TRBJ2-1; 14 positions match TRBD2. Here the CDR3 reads CASSLAGTSGGLYNEQFF. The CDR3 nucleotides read TGTGCCAGCAGCCTGGCGGGGACTAGCGGGGGACTTTACAATGAGCAGTTCTTC.